One and the same sample provided the 21 T cell receptor beta chains below, sequenced in a study of blood T cell repertoires in COVID-19. Here immunoSEQ multiplex PCR was the method, and the copy in TCRdb shows in-frame clones only, minus some. Of roughly 380,000 clones in the sample, around 87% are singletons; the top ten hold 1% to 1.5%. What was sequenced was PBMCs or T cells enriched from blood (not recorded which). These TCRs come from a young man who had recovered from COVID-19.

The chain links TRBV15 to TRBJ2-2; TRBD2 might be the D (6 bases). This CDR3 region has 20 residues. Trimming shortened V by 0 bases and J by 3 bases, and 23 bases separated the two germline ends. Per the germline V gene, CDR1 is LNHNV and CDR2 is YYDKDF (reference sequence). The CDR3 coding sequence is TGTGCCACCAGCAGAGATTGGGGGGAGGCAAGCCCTTCTTACACCGGGGAGCTGTTTTTT. It encodes CATSRDWGEASPSYTGELFF.

This clone was seen only a few times. The chain recombines TRBV9 with TRBJ1-5; D is perhaps TRBD1 (5 bases). Germline CDR1 and CDR2: SGDLS and YYNGEE. Trimming removed 0 bases from V and 1 base from J, with 14 bases in between. The CDR3 is 17 amino acids. The CDR3 bases are TGTGCCAGCAGCGTAGGGGGGGGAAGTGGAAGCAATCAGCCCCAGCATTTT. Protein sequence: CASSVGGGSGSNQPQHF.

This chain connects TRBV27 to TRBJ2-3, with 10 bases identical to TRBD2. CDR1 is MNHEY and CDR2 is SMNVEV in the germline V gene (reference sequence). The CDR3 has 18 residues. Unmatched junction bases numbered 18, after V lost 8 bases and J lost 4 bases. CDR3 DNA sequence: TGTGCCAGCCATAACGTAGCGGGGGGCCCCTTATGGGCAGATACGCAGTATTTT. Translating it yields CASHNVAGGPLWADTQYF.

The gene calls are TRBV5-6 and TRBJ1-2; 7 bases match TRBD1. The ends lost 4 bases at V and 4 bases at J; junction bases unmatched: 13. CDR1 and CDR2 from the germline V gene are SGHDT and YYEEEE. The CDR3 loop spans 16 amino acids. In nucleotides, the CDR3 is TGTGCCAGCAGCAATCGAAGACAGGGACTCGGCTATGGCTACACCTTC. Amino acid sequence: CASSNRRQGLGYGYTF. The entire variable domain, with the rest obtained from reference TRBV5-6 and TRBJ1-2, is as follows: DAGVTQSPTHLIKTRGQQVTLRCSPKSGHDTVSWYQQALGQGPQFIFQYYEEEERQRGNFPDRFSGHQFPNYSSELNVNALLLGDSALYLCASSNRRQGLGYGYTFGSGTRLTVV.

The rearrangement uses TRBV18 and TRBJ2-1, with TRBD2 matching 9 bases. Germline lookup yields CDR1 KGHSH and CDR2 LQKENI. This CDR3 spans 14 amino acids. The V segment lost 6 bases and the J segment 7 bases; nucleotides outside the gene matches: 7. CDR3 coding DNA: TGTGCCAGCTCCAGCGGGGGGCGCGGGAATGAGCAGTTCTTC. This codes for CASSSGGRGNEQFF.

CDR3 in amino acids: CASSPLDRNYGYTF. The CDR3 bases are TGTGCCAGCTCACCACTGGACAGAAACTATGGCTACACCTTC. The J gene is TRBJ1-2, the V gene TRBV18; TRBD1 might be the D (6 bases). This CDR3 contains 14 residues. Germline loops: CDR1 KGHSH, CDR2 LQKENI. The V gene lost 1 base and the J gene lost 2 bases, with 8 bases spanning the gap. Together with reference TRBV18 and TRBJ1-2, the CDR3 gives the full variable domain: NAGVMQNPRHLVRRRGQEARLRCSPMKGHSHVYWYRQLPEEGLKFMVYLQKENIIDESGMPKERFSAEFPKEGPSILRIQQVVRGDSAAYFCASSPLDRNYGYTFGSGTRLTVV.

J is TRBJ1-3 and V is TRBV2, with no clear D. V shed 5 bases and J shed 0 bases, with 11 bases lying between them. The CDR3 has 15 amino acids. CDR1 is SNHLY, CDR2 FYNNEI, per germline. The CDR3 protein is CASSRIVASGNTIYF. CDR3 DNA: TGTGCCAGCAGTCGTATAGTCGCCTCTGGAAACACCATATATTTT.

The chain couples TRBV18 to TRBJ1-6; maybe TRBD1 (5 bases). Trimming shortened V by 4 bases and J by 7 bases, and 14 bases separated the two germline ends. CDR3 length equals 15 residues. Germline V gene data show CDR1 as KGHSH and CDR2 as LQKENI. The CDR3 spells CASSLQTALNSPLHF. In DNA, the CDR3 is TGTGCCAGCTCACTACAGACAGCCTTGAATTCACCCCTCCACTTT.

The V gene is TRBV7-9, the J gene TRBJ2-7; TRBD1 aligns across 8 bases. Losses at the gene ends were 6 bases for V and 2 bases for J; bases not matched to a gene: 6. This CDR3 contains 14 residues. Germline V gene sequence: CDR1 SEHNR, CDR2 FQNEAQ (reference sequence). This CDR3 is CASRLGQGTYEQYF. In DNA, the CDR3 is TGTGCCAGCAGACTAGGACAGGGAACCTACGAGCAGTACTTC. Using reference TRBV7-9 and TRBJ2-7 for the parts outside the CDR3, the full variable domain is DTGVSQNPRHKITKRGQNVTFRCDPISEHNRLYWYRQTLGQGPEFLTYFQNEAQLEKSRLLSDRFSAERPKGSFSTLEIQRTEQGDSAMYLCASRLGQGTYEQYFGPGTRLTVT.

The chain couples TRBV19 to TRBJ2-1; 8 positions agree with TRBD1. V shed 6 bases, J shed 1 base, and the junction held 5 bases outside the gene matches. Germline V gives CDR1 LNHDA, CDR2 SQIVND (reference sequence). There are 15 residues in the CDR3. This chain's CDR3 is CASSQGAASYNEQFF. CDR3 coding DNA: TGTGCCAGTAGCCAGGGGGCAGCGTCCTACAATGAGCAGTTCTTC.

The chain recombines TRBV14 with TRBJ1-1; 8 bases are shared with TRBD1. This CDR3 is 15 amino acids long. V dropped 4 bases and J dropped 1; count of bases not matched to a gene: 5. Germline CDR1 and CDR2: SGHDN and FVKESK. CDR3 amino acids: CASSRPGTGNTEAFF. DNA of the CDR3: TGTGCCAGCAGCCGTCCCGGGACAGGGAACACTGAAGCTTTCTTT. The full variable domain, in which reference TRBV14 and TRBJ1-1 provide the parts outside the CDR3, is EAGVTQFPSHSVIEKGQTVTLRCDPISGHDNLYWYRRVMGKEIKFLLHFVKESKQDESGMPNNRFLAERTGGTYSTLKVQPAELEDSGVYFCASSRPGTGNTEAFFGQGTRLTVV.

This clone was seen just once. The same CDR3 arises from other DNA sequences in this sample as well. The chain joins TRBV29-1 to TRBJ2-1, with D possibly being TRBD1 (6 bases). The length of the CDR3 is 14 residues. V was cut by 4 bases and J by 2 bases, with 12 bases left in between. The germline V gene has CDR1 SQVTM and CDR2 ANQGSEA. This CDR3 is CSVVLGQPYNEQFF. DNA of the CDR3: TGCAGCGTTGTACTTGGACAGCCCTACAATGAGCAGTTCTTC.

J is TRBJ1-4 and V is TRBV20-1, with D hard to call. CDR3 length: 13 residues. Germline-derived CDR1 and CDR2 are DFQATT and SNEGSKA (reference sequence). Trimming pared 3 bases from V and 4 bases from J, leaving 9 bases between. The CDR3 region is CSASTDINEKLFF. The CDR3 DNA sequence: TGCAGTGCTAGTACTGATATTAATGAAAAACTGTTTTTT.

The gene calls are TRBV6-6 and TRBJ1-2; D uncertain. In germline, CDR1 is MNHNY, CDR2 SVGAGI (reference sequence). This CDR3 has 15 amino acids. Deletions cut 2 bases from V and 3 bases from J, with 13 bases between. The CDR3 region has the DNA TGTGCCAGCAGTTACGGCGCGGGAAATTACTATGGCTACACCTTC. Protein product: CASSYGAGNYYGYTF.

V gene TRBV28 combines with J gene TRBJ1-1; D is undetermined. With 2 bases removed from V and 4 bases from J, the gap between germline ends came to 14 bases. Germline-derived CDR1 and CDR2 are MDHEN and SYDVKM. The CDR3 has 15 residues. The CDR3 spells CASSLGPTGATEAFF. The CDR3 DNA follows: TGTGCCAGCAGTTTAGGGCCCACGGGAGCCACTGAAGCTTTCTTT.

As regards this clone: A much larger clone sits a single nucleotide away, making a read error possible. The genes are TRBV7-6 and TRBJ1-1; 8 positions agree with TRBD1. Germline V CDR1 and CDR2: SGHVS, FNYEAQ. The CDR3 length is 13 residues. The junction had 1 base not matched to a gene; V was cut back by 3 bases and J by 4 bases. Here the CDR3 reads CASSFGTGTEAFF. The CDR3 coding sequence is TGTGCCAGCAGCTTCGGGACAGGCACTGAAGCTTTCTTT.

This chain connects TRBV18 to TRBJ2-5; 9 bases are shared with TRBD1. The V and J ends lost 0 bases and 4 bases, in that order; junction bases with no gene match: 18. Germline V gives CDR1 KGHSH, CDR2 LQKENI. The CDR3 totals 20 residues. CDR3 sequence (DNA): TGTGCCAGCTCACCACCGTGGCCCGACCGGGACAGGGAGGGGCGAGAGACCCAGTACTTC. This encodes CASSPPWPDRDREGRETQYF.

The CDR3 reads CASSHLNGEAFF. The CDR3 region has the DNA TGTGCCAGCAGCCATCTAAACGGTGAAGCTTTCTTT. This sequence joins TRBV3-1 (or the pseudogene TRBV3-2) and TRBJ1-1; D unclear. The CDR3 has 12 amino acids. Between the trimmed V and J ends, which lost 3 bases and 7 bases, there was a span of 9 bases. The germline CDR1 and CDR2 sequences are LGHDT and YNNKEL (reference sequence).

The DNA of the CDR3 is TGTGCCAGTAGTATTTTACACAGCCCGAACACTGAAGCTTTCTTT. Protein: CASSILHSPNTEAFF. The chain carries TRBV19 and TRBJ1-1; D unresolved. Germline V gene lookup returns CDR1 LNHDA and CDR2 SQIVND (reference sequence). V was trimmed by 3 bases and J by 1 base, leaving 12 bases between them. This CDR3 is 15 amino acids long.

The genes are TRBV9 and TRBJ2-2, with D perhaps matching TRBD1 (5 bases). The ends were cut back, 4 bases at V and 0 bases at J, with 16 bases in the middle. Germline lookup yields CDR1 SGDLS and CDR2 YYNGEE. The length of the CDR3 is 17 residues. DNA for the CDR3: TGTGCCAGCAGCCCGATTAAGCAGACAGCGAACACCGGGGAGCTGTTTTTT. This gives the protein CASSPIKQTANTGELFF.

The chain is built from TRBV25-1 and TRBJ1-3; TRBD1 might be the D (6 bases). CDR3 length: 15 residues. Trimming left V 4 bases short and J 4 bases short, with 14 bases between. CDR1 is MGHDK, CDR2 SYGVNS, per germline. CDR3 region: CASSVRTARGNTIYF. The CDR3 coding sequence is TGTGCCAGCAGTGTAAGGACAGCAAGAGGAAACACCATATATTTT.